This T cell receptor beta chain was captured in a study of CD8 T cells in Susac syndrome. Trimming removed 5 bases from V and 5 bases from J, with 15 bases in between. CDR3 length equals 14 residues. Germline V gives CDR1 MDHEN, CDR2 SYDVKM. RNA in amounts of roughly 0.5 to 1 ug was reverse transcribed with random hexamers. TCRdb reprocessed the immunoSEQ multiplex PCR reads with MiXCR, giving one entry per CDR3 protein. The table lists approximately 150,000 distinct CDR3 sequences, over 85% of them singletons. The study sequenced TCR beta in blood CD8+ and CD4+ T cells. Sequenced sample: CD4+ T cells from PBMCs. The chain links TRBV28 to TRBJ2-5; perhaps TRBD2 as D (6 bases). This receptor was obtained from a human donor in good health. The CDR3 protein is CASSPGTFGETQYF. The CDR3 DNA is TGTGCCAGCAGTCCTGGGACTTTCGGGGAGACCCAGTACTTC.